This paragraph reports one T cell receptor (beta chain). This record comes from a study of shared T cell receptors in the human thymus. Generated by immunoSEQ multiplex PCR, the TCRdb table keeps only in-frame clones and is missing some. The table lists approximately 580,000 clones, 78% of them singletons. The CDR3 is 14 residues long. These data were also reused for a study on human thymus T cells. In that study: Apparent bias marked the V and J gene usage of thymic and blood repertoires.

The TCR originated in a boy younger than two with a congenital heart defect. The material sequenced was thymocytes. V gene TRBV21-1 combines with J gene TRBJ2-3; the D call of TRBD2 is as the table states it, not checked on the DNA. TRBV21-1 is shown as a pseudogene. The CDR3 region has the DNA TGTGCCAGCAGCACTGCTAGTTACACAGATACGCAGTATTTT. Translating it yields CASSTASYTDTQYF.